This note documents a single TCR beta chain sequence. It has no known antigen specificity. No clone much larger than this one lies a single base away; base qualities are absent. In total, roughly 670 healthy bone marrow donors made up the cohort. All cohort members were sampled while nominally healthy, although unrecorded immune exposures were likely present. The donor was CMV seronegative and was included in the group of a few hundred seronegative cohort members. Each donor provided a peripheral blood sample, and peripheral blood mononuclear cells were used for TCR beta sequencing. The Qiagen DNeasy Blood Extraction Kit was used to extract genomic DNA from the blood cell samples. This record belongs to a study of cytomegalovirus exposure and HLA in healthy donors (dated by TCRdb to about 2017). Context from the whole study: An earlier analysis of several hundred of the donors reported 250 to 350 Gb of sequence data and some 120 million unique TCR beta sequences from 150 million to 200 million T cells. Roughly 300 gigabases of sequencing data and some 85 million unique TCR sequences were included in an early release covering over 600 HLA-typed donors. The study used immunosequencing to profile the T cell repertoires of 600 to 850 subjects and linked those repertoires to cytomegalovirus serostatus. Among some 400 genotyped donors of the cohort, an average of about 240,000 unique TCR beta nucleotide sequences were sequenced per donor, roughly a sixth of them non-productive. In a later analysis, previously published TCR beta repertoires from hundreds of donors were re-analyzed and high-resolution HLA genotyping was added so that TCR occurrence patterns could be studied. Rather than drawing on any new phenotypic data, the later analysis identified candidate immune exposures from TCR beta sequences and the way those sequences occurred across donors. To predict cytomegalovirus infection status, the study combined high-throughput TCR immunosequencing, statistical association of individual TCRs with disease status, and machine learning. Of the 300 to 500 genotyped donors, 75% to 85% were placed in the genetic ancestry cluster associated with self-reported Caucasian donors. A later genetic analysis used genome-wide SNP genotypes for about three fifths of the 666 donors, treating that subset as a discovery cohort. Class I and class II HLA loci were covered by the typing at four-digit resolution. In addition to the first cohort of hundreds of subjects, a separate validation cohort of approximately 120 different subjects was used. Several DR-DQ haplotypes were handled as single units for association and clustering, since linkage in the cohort was strong. The study aimed to test whether signatures of past pathogen exposure could be identified by cataloging public T cell receptors. An earlier analysis of approximately 580 of the donors used high-throughput TCR beta sequencing to judge whether each TCR beta V gene segment behaved as functional or pseudogenic. All discovery cohort repertoires had been generated on a single sequencing platform. Donor age, sex, ethnicity and CMV serostatus were collected together with the repertoire data. The number of donors typed differed by locus, with about 629-630 for A, B, C, DRB1 and DQB1, over 500 for DQA1, 600 to 610 for DPA1, and some 450 for DPB1. Results and caveats for the whole study, not just this receptor: Most CMV-associated TCR beta chains appeared to be HLA-restricted in a later analysis, and the HLA associations seemed to be driven largely by CMV exposure. An earlier analysis of 587 of the donors showed that most TCR beta V segments appeared in productive rearrangements either about 90% or about 30% of the time, which broadly matched IMGT annotations. It was suggested by the authors that the approach could potentially be generalized to other disease states and immunological phenotypes. The cohort was sequenced for TCR beta chains only, and without alpha or paired-chain data the features that could be detected were limited. The earlier analysis of about 600 of the donors excluded approximately 17 rarely observed V segments, including chromosome 9 orphons, because counts were too low. A later genetic analysis associated a missense DCLRE1C variant with V-gene and J-gene trimming of TCR beta chains, and an independent cohort replicated the association. In a later analysis, HLA-associated TCR beta chains were found to be more clonally expanded and to have lower generation probabilities than equally common non-associated chains. Three of the identified cytomegalovirus-associated TCR beta chains were confirmed in vitro to be specific for cytomegalovirus antigens. The 87-base-pair reads could not distinguish some IMGT-functional V segments, including TRBV6-2 and TRBV6-3, so those segments were excluded. Because HLA typing was unavailable for some donors at each locus, only the typed subset was used in association tests. A later genetic analysis reported fewer N-insertions in productive TCRs among donors in an Asian-associated ancestry cluster than the roughly 700-donor mean. According to a later analysis, TCR association rates differed among HLA loci, with DRB1 alleles showing the most associated TCRs and HLA-C alleles showing the fewest. Specific HLA alleles were associated with roughly 17,000 TCR beta sequences at a false discovery rate of 0.05 in a later analysis. Across donors, most TCR sequences were observed very rarely, whereas some public TCRs were present in many individuals. CMV serostatus was the only immune exposure information available for the cohort. Correlated functional status among segregating V segments might be attributable to linkage disequilibrium, but an unknown experimental factor could not be ruled out. A later analysis reported that several top co-occurrence clusters appeared linked to parvovirus B19, influenza, CMV and Epstein-Barr virus. Presence/absence analyses assumed roughly uniform sequencing depth across donors, an assumption that may not hold. A total of roughly 160 TCR beta chains were listed by the study as associated with cytomegalovirus. A further reported finding was that TCR beta sequences accurately predicted the HLA-A and HLA-B alleles for most subjects in the first cohort. In both the original and validation cohorts, the classifier was reported to diagnose cytomegalovirus status with high specificity and sensitivity. The sequencing pipeline was judged likely to have produced a cluster of highly shared sequence variants as a technical artifact. When HLA alleles, especially DR and DQ, strongly co-occurred, attributing TCR associations to individual alleles was difficult.

V lost 0 bases and J lost 7 bases; the stretch between them is 7 bases long. Via the germline V gene, CDR1 is SGHDN and CDR2 FVKESK. The CDR3 contains 13 residues, cysteine and phenylalanine counted. Kept here is only the CDR3 DNA, which spans 39 bases and is read in frame from base 1. The protocol used for the library was the immunoSEQ multiplex PCR assay. For the multiplex PCR, a mixture combining 60 forward primers for TCR Vbeta segments and 13 reverse primers for TCR Jbeta segments was used. Amplification of the CDR3 region of rearranged TCR beta genes was performed with a multiplex PCR assay on genomic DNA. On the Illumina HiSeq System, the amplified TCR beta libraries were sequenced as 87-base-pair reads. From the authors' description of their analysis: A later analysis counted about 82 million unique TCR beta chains across the 640 or so repertoires, and some 11 million of these chains were shared by at least two donors. To remove PCR and sequencing errors, raw reads were error-corrected and collapsed into unique sequences using a nearest-neighbor algorithm that merged closely related sequences. CDR3 sequences were aligned to IMGT reference sequences to assign V, D and J gene segments. For a sequence to be retained, a match of at least six nucleotides to both a V gene segment and a J gene segment was required. A rearrangement counted as productive if the CDR3 had no stop codons and remained in frame with V and J, and every other rearrangement counted as non-productive. CDR3 was defined by IMGT convention, running from the second conserved V-encoded cysteine to the conserved J-encoded phenylalanine. The earlier analysis of about 610 of the donors excluded sequences that lacked an unambiguous match to a single V gene segment. In an earlier analysis of 587 of the donors, a V segment was called functional when productive rearrangements were above 56.7%, and segregating when the standard deviation between donors exceeded 5%. A statistical classification framework was built to diagnose cytomegalovirus status from the catalog of TCR beta chain sequences. In a later analysis, TCR nucleotide sequences were compared against IMGT/GENE-DB human TR gene sequences so that V and J genes could be assigned. The TCRdist pipeline was used in a later analysis to assign CDR3 sequences and most-parsimonious VDJ recombination scenarios. In a later analysis, every TCR beta chain was defined by the combination of its CDR3 amino acid sequence and its V-gene family, and reads without a unique V-gene family were dropped. A later analysis removed 550 to 650 highly shared, low-generation-probability nucleotide sequences to deal with suspected cross-contamination and a sequencing artifact. For each public chain, a later analysis derived a clonal expansion index from normalized ranks of inferred template counts within each repertoire. A later analysis computed generation probabilities with a VDJ recombination model fitted to out-of-frame rearrangements, and checked the results against IGoR. In a later analysis, TCR-TCR, TCR-HLA and TCR-CMV co-occurrence was scored with hypergeometric tests, and a repertoire-size bias correction was applied to TCR pairs. A later analysis estimated false discovery rates by permuting HLA or CMV assignments 20 times. In a later analysis, co-occurring TCRs were grouped using DBSCAN, and TCRdist sequence similarity was added for clustering within HLA-allele-positive subsets. For co-occurrence clustering, repertoires with fewer than 30,000 or more than 120,000 public chains were excluded, along with five repertoires with anomalous nucleotide sharing. TCRdb retrieved this table from immuneACCESS and kept in-frame rearrangements only. Not all clones are present; in checked studies, unresolved V genes account for under half, and no reason is known for the remainder. For V, J and clone size, that table is used; D and trimming come from the DNA. Across this sample there are 60,000 to 100,000 clones, with around 78% seen only once. The ten largest account for around 1.5% of the sample.

Sequenced sample: PBMCs. Recombination linked TRBV14 to TRBJ2-1; TRBD2 might be the D gene, on 5 matching bases. This TCR derives from a man between 35 and 55 years old in good health and CMV-seronegative. CDR3 sequence: CASSQEGSNEQFF. The DNA is TGTGCCAGCAGCCAAGAGGGGAGTAATGAGCAGTTCTTC.